This TCR beta chain was retrieved from a study of cytomegalovirus exposure and HLA in healthy donors. Study results and limitations: In vitro experiments confirmed that a few CMV-associated chains were specific for CMV antigens. TCR beta chains numbering some 150 were designated cytomegalovirus-associated. According to a later analysis, TCR clusters from the first cohort tended to co-occur in the 120 or so validation repertoires.

Some clones are missing from TCRdb's copy, which holds only in-frame ones; the method was immunoSEQ multiplex PCR. Seen here are approximately 90,000 clones, about 94% observed once, and the top ten hold approximately 1%. The CDR3 length is 15 residues. Germline V CDR1 and CDR2: LNHDA, SQIVND (reference sequence). The germline V and J ends were trimmed by 3 bases and 2 bases, with 11 bases remaining between them. Worth noting for this clone: What it binds is unknown.

The chain is built from TRBV19 and TRBJ1-5, with D uncertain. The receptor was isolated from a young woman in good health and CMV-seropositive. Sequencing was done on a sample of PBMCs. In DNA form, the CDR3 reads TGTGCCAGTAGTATCTTCAAAGAGGGCAATCAGCCCCAGCATTTT. The encoded protein is CASSIFKEGNQPQHF.